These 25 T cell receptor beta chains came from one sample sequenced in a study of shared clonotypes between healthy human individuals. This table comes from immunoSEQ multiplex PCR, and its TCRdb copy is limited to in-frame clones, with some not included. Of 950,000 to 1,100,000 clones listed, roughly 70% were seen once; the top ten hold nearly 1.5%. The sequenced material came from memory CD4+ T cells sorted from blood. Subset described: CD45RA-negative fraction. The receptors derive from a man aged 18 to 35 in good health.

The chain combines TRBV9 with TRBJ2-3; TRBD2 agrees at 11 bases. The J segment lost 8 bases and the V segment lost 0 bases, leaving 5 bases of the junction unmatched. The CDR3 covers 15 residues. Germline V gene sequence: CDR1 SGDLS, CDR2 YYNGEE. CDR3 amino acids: CASSVVSGGVRTQYF. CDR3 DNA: TGTGCCAGCAGCGTAGTTAGCGGGGGGGTCCGTACGCAGTATTTT.

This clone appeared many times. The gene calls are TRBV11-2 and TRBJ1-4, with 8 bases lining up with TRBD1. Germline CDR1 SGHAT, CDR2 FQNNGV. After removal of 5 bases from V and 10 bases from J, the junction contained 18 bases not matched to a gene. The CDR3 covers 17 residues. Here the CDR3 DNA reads TGTGCCAGCAGCCGCTCCCCTCAGGACAGGGTGTTAGGAAAACTGTTTTTT. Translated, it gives CASSRSPQDRVLGKLFF.

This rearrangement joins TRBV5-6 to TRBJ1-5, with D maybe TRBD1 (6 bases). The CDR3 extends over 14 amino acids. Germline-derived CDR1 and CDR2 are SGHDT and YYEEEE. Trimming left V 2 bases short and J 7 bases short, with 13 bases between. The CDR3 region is CASSLVGAGQPQHF. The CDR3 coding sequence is TGTGCCAGCAGCTTAGTGGGGGCCGGACAGCCCCAGCATTTT.

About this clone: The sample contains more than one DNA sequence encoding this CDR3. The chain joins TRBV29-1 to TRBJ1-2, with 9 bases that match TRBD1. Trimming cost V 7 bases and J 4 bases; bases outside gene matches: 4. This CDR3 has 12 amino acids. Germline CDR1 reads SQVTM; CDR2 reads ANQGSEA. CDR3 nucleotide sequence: TGCAGCGGGGGACAGGGTGCCTATGGCTACACCTTC. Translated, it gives CSGGQGAYGYTF.

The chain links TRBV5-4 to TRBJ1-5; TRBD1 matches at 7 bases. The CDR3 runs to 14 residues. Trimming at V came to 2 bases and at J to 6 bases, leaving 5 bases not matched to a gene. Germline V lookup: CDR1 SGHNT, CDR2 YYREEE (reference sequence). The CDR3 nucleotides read TGTGCCAGCAGCTTTGCAGGGGACAGTCAGCCCCAGCATTTT. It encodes CASSFAGDSQPQHF.

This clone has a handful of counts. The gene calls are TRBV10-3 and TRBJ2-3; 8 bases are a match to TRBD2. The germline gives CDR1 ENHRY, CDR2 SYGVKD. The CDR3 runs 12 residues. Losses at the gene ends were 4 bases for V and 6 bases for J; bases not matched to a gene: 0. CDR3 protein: CAISGTSDTQYF. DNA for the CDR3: TGTGCCATCAGTGGGACTAGCGATACGCAGTATTTT.

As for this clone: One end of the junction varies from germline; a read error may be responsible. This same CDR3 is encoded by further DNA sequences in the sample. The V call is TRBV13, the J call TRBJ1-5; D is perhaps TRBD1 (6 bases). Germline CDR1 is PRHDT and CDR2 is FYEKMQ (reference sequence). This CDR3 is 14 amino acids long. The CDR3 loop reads CASSRGHLNQPQHF. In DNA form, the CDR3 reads TGTGCCAGCAGCCGGGGACACCTCAATCAACCCCAGCATTTT.

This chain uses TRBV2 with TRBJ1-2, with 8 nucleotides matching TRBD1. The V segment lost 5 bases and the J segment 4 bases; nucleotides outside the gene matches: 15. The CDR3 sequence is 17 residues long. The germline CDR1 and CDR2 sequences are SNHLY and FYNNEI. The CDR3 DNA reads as TGTGCCAGCAGTCCCGGCCCCTGGACAGGGAAGGGCTATGGCTACACCTTC. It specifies CASSPGPWTGKGYGYTF.

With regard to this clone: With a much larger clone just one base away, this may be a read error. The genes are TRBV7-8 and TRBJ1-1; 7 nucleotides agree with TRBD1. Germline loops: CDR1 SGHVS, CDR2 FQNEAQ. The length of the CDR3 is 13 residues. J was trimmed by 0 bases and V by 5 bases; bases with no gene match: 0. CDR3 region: CASSGQVNTEAFF. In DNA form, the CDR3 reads TGTGCCAGCAGCGGACAGGTGAACACTGAAGCTTTCTTT.

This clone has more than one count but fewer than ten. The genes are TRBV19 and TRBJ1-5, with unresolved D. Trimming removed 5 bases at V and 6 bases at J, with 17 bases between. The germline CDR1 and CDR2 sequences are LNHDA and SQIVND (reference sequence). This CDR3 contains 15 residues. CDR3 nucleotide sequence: TGTGCCAGTAGTCTTGGCACCAGTTCCGGTCAGCCCCAGCATTTT. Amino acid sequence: CASSLGTSSGQPQHF.

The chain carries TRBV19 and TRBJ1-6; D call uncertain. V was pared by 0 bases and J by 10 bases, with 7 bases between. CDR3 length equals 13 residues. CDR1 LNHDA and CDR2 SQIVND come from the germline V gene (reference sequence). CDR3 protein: CASSIDWGSPLHF. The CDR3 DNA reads TGTGCCAGTAGTATAGATTGGGGATCACCCCTCCACTTT. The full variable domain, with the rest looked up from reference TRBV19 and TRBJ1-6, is DGGITQSPKYLFRKEGQNVTLSCEQNLNHDAMYWYRQDPGQGLRLIYYSQIVNDFQKGDIAEGYSVSREKKESFPLTVTSAQKNPTAFYLCASSIDWGSPLHFGNGTRLTVT.

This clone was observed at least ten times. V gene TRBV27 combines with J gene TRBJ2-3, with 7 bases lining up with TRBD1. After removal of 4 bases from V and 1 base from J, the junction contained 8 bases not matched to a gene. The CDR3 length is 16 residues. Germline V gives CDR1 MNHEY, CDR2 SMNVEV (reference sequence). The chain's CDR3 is CASSYKGARRTDTQYF. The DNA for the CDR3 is TGTGCCAGCAGTTACAAGGGGGCGCGACGCACAGATACGCAGTATTTT.

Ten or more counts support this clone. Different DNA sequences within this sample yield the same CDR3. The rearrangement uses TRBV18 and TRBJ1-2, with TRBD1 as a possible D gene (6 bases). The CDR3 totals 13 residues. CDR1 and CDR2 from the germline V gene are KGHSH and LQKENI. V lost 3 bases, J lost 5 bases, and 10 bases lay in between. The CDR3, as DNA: TGTGCCAGCTCACCGGGGGCCGTATATGGCTACACCTTC. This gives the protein CASSPGAVYGYTF.

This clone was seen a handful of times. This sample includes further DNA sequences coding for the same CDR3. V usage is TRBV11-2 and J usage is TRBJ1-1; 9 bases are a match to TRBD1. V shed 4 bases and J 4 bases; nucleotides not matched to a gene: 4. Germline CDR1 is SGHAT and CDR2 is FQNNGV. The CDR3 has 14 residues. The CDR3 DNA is TGTGCCAGCAGCTCACAGGGGGCCGGCACTGAAGCTTTCTTT. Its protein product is CASSSQGAGTEAFF.

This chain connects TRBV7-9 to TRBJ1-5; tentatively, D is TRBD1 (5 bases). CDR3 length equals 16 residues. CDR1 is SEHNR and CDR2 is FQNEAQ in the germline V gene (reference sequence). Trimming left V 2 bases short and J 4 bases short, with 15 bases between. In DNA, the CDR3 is TGTGCCAGCAGCTTAAGTCGCACAGGCGGAAATCAGCCCCAGCATTTT. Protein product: CASSLSRTGGNQPQHF.

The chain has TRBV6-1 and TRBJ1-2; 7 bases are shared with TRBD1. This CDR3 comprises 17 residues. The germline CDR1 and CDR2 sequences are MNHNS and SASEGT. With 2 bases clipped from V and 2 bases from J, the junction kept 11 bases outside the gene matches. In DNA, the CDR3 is TGTGCCAGCAGTGAAATCTTGGCAGGGGGGATGAACTATGGCTACACCTTC. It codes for CASSEILAGGMNYGYTF.

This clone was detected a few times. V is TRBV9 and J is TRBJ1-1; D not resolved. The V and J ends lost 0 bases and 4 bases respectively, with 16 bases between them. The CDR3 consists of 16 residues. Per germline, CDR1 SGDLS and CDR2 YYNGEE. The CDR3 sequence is CASSVALSGKGTEAFF. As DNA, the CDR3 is TGTGCCAGCAGCGTAGCTCTGAGCGGAAAGGGCACTGAAGCTTTCTTT. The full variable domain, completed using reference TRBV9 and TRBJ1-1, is DSGVTQTPKHLITATGQRVTLRCSPRSGDLSVYWYQQSLDQGLQFLIQYYNGEERAKGNILERFSAQQFPDLHSELNLSSLELGDSALYFCASSVALSGKGTEAFFGQGTRLTVV.

The CDR3: CASSLGIQETQYF. CDR3 DNA: TGTGCCAGCAGCTTAGGGATCCAAGAGACCCAGTACTTC. The chain carries TRBV2 and TRBJ2-5; no clear D. CDR3 length: 13 residues. The V end lost 6 bases, the J end lost 1 base, and 9 bases lay between the germline ends. Germline V gene sequence: CDR1 SNHLY, CDR2 FYNNEI.

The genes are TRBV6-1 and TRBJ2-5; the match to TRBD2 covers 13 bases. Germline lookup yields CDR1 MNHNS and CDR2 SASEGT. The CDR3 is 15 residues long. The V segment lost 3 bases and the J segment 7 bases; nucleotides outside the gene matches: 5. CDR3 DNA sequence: TGTGCCAGCAGTGAGACCGGACTAGCGGGAGCGACCCAGTACTTC. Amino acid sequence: CASSETGLAGATQYF.

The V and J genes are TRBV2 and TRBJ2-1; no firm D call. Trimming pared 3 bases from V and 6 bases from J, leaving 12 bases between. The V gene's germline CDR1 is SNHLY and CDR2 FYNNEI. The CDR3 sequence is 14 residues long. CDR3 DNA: TGTGCCAGCAGTGACCGGGCCCGCTTCAATGAGCAGTTCTTC. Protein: CASSDRARFNEQFF.

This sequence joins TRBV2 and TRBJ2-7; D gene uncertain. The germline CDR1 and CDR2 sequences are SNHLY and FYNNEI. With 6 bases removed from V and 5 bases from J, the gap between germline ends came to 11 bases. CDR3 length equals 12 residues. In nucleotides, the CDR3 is TGTGCCAGCAGCGCCCGAGGTGACGAGCAGTACTTC. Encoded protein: CASSARGDEQYF.

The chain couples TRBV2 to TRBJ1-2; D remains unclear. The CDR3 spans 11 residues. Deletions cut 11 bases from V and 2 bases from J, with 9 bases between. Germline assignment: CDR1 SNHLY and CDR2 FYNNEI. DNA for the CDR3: TGTGCCGGTAGCACGAACTATGGCTACACCTTC. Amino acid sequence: CAGSTNYGYTF.

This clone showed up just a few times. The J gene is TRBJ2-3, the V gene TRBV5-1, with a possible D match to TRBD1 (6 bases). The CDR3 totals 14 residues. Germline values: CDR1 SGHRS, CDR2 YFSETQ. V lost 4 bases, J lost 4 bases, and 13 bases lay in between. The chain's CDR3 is CASSLQQGSDTQYF. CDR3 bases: TGCGCCAGCAGCCTCCAACAGGGATCAGATACGCAGTATTTT.

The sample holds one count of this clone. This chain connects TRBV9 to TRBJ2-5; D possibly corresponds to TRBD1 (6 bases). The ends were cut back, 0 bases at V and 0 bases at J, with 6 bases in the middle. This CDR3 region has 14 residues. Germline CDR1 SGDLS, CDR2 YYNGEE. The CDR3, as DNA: TGTGCCAGCAGCGTAGGGGACAACCAAGAGACCCAGTACTTC. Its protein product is CASSVGDNQETQYF.

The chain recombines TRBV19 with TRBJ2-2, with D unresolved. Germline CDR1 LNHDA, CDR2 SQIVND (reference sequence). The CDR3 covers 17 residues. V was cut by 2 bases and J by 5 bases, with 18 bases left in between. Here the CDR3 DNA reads TGTGCCAGTAGTATATCTCCTAGTTATGTTTGGACCGGGGAGCTGTTTTTT. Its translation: CASSISPSYVWTGELFF.